The subject of this entry is one T cell receptor beta chain. The table lists this clone with a few counts. Its antigen remains undetermined. Per-base qualities were not stored, and no clone one base away is much larger. Other DNA sequences from this sample encode an identical CDR3 as well. The record originates from a study of shared clonotypes between healthy human individuals (dated by TCRdb to 2019 to 2021). Turning to the overall study: The cohort included a few men and a couple of women between 18 and 49 years of age. Leukapheresis yielded between about 0.9 and 9 billion PBMCs per donor. Libraries were prepared and TCR repertoires were sequenced by different laboratories using diverse techniques, in order to increase sequencing depth and limit assay-specific biases. For each donor, three plates each were used for CD4 naive and CD4 memory, two plates were used for CD8 naive, and one plate was used for CD8 memory. The study deeply sequenced blood TCR repertoires of about 5 healthy adults to estimate repertoire size and the extent of clonotype sharing between individuals. What the research found in general, with its limitations: Even with the large sequencing depth, rarefaction of the sorted-subset datasets indicated that sequencing was incomplete. The small number of donors limited the genetic and exposure-history diversity represented. When several donors were compared, the shared fraction of clonotypes was around 5% for naive CD4, about 4% for naive CD8, 2.3% for memory CD4, and 0.4% for memory CD8. Naive subsets generally had larger estimated clonotype richness than memory subsets did. Pairwise subsampling indicated that sequencing depth was expected to affect the degree of clonotype sharing among donors. Compared with non-shared clonotypes, clonotypes shared by all four sorted-subset donors had higher generation probabilities. Only blood was sampled, and tissue TCR repertoires likely differ from those in blood.

V trim: 5 bases; J trim: 5 bases; unmatched bases: 4. Measured from the cysteine to the phenylalanine, the CDR3 is 13 residues long. This entry keeps only the CDR3 DNA: 39 bases, framed from base 1. CDR1 MNHEY and CDR2 SVGAGI are derived from the germline V gene. CD8 naive samples consisted of CD45RO-negative cells that were positively selected for CCR7, yielding a CD45RA+CCR7+ population without TemRA cells. The donors were healthy, HIV-negative adults who had no recently reported acute infections or vaccinations. Every donor was a Caucasian adult residing in Nashville, Tennessee, USA. After blood collection by leukapheresis, PBMCs were isolated using Ficoll-Histopaque density gradient centrifugation and then cryopreserved in the vapor phase of liquid nitrogen. Analytical flow cytometry was used to check the purity and quantity of each magnetically sorted T cell population. Genomic DNA was isolated from every sorted fraction and measured by UV absorbance on a Nanodrop 2000c.

TCR CDR3 regions were amplified from genomic DNA by multiplex PCR using the deep immunoSEQ assay. Extracted genomic DNA from each cell subset was spread evenly across all wells of several immunoSEQ 96-well plates, with each plate serving as a replicate. For sorted subsets, 150 to 250 ng genomic DNA, equal to tens of thousands of T cell genomes, was loaded into each replicate PCR. Purified libraries were measured with a Qubit 3.0 fluorometer, size-checked on a Bioanalyzer 2100, and measured again with the KAPA Library Quantification kit. Every immunoSEQ 96-well plate was sequenced on a dedicated single-read 150-cycle Illumina NextSeq 550 flow cell. The authors' pipeline ran thus. Because only junctional sequences without quality scores were contained in the immunoSEQ output, filtering matching that applied to full-length reads could not be performed. To assign V/J genes and CDR3, sequences were annotated using PyIR, a Python wrapper for IgBLAST v1.9, with IMGT germline references. Reads were removed for weak V/J assignments (E-value above 1e-6), missing CDR3, stop codons, out-of-frame junctions, or ambiguous translated residues. V3J clonotypes were defined as sequences sharing the same inferred V gene, J gene, and CDR3 amino acid sequence. Percentage overlap between repertoires was calculated by dividing the number of shared unique clonotypes by the size of the smaller repertoire. Repertoire richness was assessed with RTK rarefaction, the Chao1 estimator, and Recon v2.1 estimates of unobserved clonotypes. For all TCRbeta clonotypes obtained by the gDNA method from a handful of donors, generation probabilities were computed with OLGA. The table was pulled from immuneACCESS by TCRdb, which kept in-frame rearrangements only. Such tables lose some clones; where checked, under half of the loss comes from unresolved V genes, and the rest has no known cause. V, J and clone size are taken as reported in that table, and D and trimming were inferred from the DNA itself. The sample has about 2 million clones on record, roughly 95% of them singletons. The ten largest clones take up roughly 1.2% of the sample.

This sequence uses TRBV6-5 and TRBJ1-2; TRBD1 fits 8 bases in the junction. Sequencing was performed on naive CD8+ T cells sorted from blood. Reading the label with the study, this specimen's cell subset or site is: CD45RA+CCR7+. The clonotype was recovered from a man younger than 35 in good health. This receptor has the CDR3 CASSVQGGYGYTF. The bases read TGTGCCAGCAGTGTACAGGGGGGTTATGGCTACACCTTC.